Here is one T cell receptor (beta chain) with its context. What it binds is not known. Germline CDR1 reads KGHSH; CDR2 reads LQKENI. V lost 3 bases and J lost 4, with 12 bases in between. The CDR3 is 14 amino acids. Regarding treatment: approximately 18 received Ad26.COV2.S at low or high dose, single or two shots; several received placebo; per-sample allocation not given. After the first vaccine or placebo injection, samples were drawn on day 63. The repertoire was sequenced with immunoSEQ multiplex PCR; TCRdb's copy has only in-frame clones and lacks some. There are some 290,000 clones in the sample; 70% to 90% occur only once, and under 2.5% lies in the top ten. This sample stems from a study of Ad26.COV2.S vaccination and SARS-CoV-2 variants. Study details: Within the COV1001 Ad26.COV2.S trial arm, the donor was enrolled. Administration of Ad26.COV2.S was intramuscular, either once or twice 56 days apart. Whole-study findings and limits: Placebo recipients and vaccine recipients were similar in non-spike TCR breadth.

This chain links TRBV18 with TRBJ2-5; D tentatively reads TRBD1 or TRBD2 (5 bases each). The source of this sequence is a person between 18 and 60 years old who received the Ad26.COV2.S COVID-19 vaccine or a placebo. The sample was peripheral blood, taken in a trial of Ad26.COV2.S vaccine versus placebo. The CDR3 reads CASSPPGGGETQYF. CDR3 bases: TGTGCCAGCTCACCCCCTGGGGGTGGAGAGACCCAGTACTTC.